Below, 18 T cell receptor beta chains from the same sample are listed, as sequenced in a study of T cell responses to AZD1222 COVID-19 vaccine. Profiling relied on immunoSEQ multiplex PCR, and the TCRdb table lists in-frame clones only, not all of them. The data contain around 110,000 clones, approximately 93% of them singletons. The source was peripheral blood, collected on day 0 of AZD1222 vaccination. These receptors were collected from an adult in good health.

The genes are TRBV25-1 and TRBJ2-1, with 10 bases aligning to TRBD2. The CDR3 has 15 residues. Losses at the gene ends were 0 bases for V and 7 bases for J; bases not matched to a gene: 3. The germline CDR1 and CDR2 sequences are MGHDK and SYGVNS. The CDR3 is CASSEYLGLANEQFF. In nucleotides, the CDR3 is TGTGCCAGCAGTGAATACCTGGGACTAGCGAATGAGCAGTTCTTC. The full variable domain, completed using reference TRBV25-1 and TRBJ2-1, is EADIYQTPRYLVIGTGKKITLECSQTMGHDKMYWYQQDPGMELHLIHYSYGVNSTEKGDLSSESTVSRIRTEHFPLTLESARPSHTSQYLCASSEYLGLANEQFFGPGTRLTVL.

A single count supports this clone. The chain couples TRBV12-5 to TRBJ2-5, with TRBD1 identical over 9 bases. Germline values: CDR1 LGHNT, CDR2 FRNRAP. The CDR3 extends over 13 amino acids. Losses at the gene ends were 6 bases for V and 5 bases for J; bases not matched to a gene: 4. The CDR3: CASGLQGAETQYF. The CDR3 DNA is TGTGCTAGTGGCCTACAGGGGGCTGAGACCCAGTACTTC.

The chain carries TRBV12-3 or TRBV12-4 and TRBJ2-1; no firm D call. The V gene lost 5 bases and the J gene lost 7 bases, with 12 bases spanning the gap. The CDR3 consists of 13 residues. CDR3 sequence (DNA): TGTGCCAGCAGTGGCGACTTGAATAATGAGCAGTTCTTC. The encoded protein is CASSGDLNNEQFF.

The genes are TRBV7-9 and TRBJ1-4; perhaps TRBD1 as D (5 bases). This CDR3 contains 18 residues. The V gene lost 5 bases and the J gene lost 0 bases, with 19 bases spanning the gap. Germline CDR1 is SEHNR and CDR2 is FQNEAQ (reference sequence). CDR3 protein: CASSPGTGWTSTNEKLFF. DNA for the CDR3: TGTGCCAGCAGCCCGGGGACGGGCTGGACCTCAACTAATGAAAAACTGTTTTTT.

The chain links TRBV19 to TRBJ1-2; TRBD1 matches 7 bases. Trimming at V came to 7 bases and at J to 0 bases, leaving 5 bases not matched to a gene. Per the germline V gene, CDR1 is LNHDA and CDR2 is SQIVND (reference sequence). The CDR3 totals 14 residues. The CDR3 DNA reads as TGTGCCAGTACCTGGGACAGCTCTAACTATGGCTACACCTTC. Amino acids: CASTWDSSNYGYTF.

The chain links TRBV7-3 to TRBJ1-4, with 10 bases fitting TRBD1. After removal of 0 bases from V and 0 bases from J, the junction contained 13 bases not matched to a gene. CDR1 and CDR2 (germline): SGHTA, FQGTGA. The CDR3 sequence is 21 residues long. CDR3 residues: CASSLTGAARDRGATNEKLFF. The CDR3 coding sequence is TGTGCCAGCAGCTTAACAGGAGCGGCCCGGGACAGGGGTGCAACTAATGAAAAACTGTTTTTT.

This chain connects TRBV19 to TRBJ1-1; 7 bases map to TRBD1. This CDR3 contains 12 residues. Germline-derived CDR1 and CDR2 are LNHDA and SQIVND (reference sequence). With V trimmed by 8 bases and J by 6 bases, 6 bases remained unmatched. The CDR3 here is CASSGGGAEAFF. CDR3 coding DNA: TGTGCCAGTTCAGGGGGGGGAGCTGAAGCTTTCTTT.

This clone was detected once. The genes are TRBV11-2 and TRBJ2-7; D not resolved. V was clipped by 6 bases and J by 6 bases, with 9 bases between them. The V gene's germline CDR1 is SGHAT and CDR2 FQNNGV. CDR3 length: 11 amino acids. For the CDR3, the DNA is TGTGCCAGCAGGGCCGCCAGCGAGCAGTACTTC. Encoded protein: CASRAASEQYF.

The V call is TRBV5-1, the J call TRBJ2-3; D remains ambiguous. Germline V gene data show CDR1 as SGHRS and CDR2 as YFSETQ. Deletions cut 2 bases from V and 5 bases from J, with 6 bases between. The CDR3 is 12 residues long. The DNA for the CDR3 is TGCGCCAGCAGCTTTTCGGGAGATACGCAGTATTTT. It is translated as CASSFSGDTQYF.

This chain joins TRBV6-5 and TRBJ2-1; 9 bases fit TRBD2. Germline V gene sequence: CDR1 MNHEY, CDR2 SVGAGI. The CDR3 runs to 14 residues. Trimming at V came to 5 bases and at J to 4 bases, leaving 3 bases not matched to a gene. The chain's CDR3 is CASSTLAGYNEQFF. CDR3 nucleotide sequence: TGTGCCAGCAGTACCCTAGCGGGGTACAATGAGCAGTTCTTC.

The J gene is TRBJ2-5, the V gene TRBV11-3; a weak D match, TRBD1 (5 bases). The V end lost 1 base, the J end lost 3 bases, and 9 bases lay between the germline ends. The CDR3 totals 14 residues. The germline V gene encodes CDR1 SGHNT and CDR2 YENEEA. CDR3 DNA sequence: TGTGCCAGCAGCTTAGGCGCAGGGAAAGAGACCCAGTACTTC. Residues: CASSLGAGKETQYF.

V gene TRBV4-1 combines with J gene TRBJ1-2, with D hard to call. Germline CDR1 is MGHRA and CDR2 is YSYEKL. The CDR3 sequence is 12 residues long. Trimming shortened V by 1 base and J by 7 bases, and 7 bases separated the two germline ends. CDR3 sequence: CASSQGTGGYTF. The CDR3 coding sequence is TGCGCCAGCAGCCAAGGTACGGGTGGCTACACCTTC.

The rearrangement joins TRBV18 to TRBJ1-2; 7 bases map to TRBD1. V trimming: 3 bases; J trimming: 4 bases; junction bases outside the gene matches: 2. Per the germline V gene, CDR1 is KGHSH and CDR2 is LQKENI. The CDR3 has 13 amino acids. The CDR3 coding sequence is TGTGCCAGCTCACCTACAGGGGCCTATGGCTACACCTTC. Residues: CASSPTGAYGYTF.

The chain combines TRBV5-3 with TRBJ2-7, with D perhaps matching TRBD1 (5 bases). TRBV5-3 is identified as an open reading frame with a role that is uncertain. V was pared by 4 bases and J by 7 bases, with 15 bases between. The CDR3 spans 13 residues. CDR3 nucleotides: TGTGCCAGAAGCGGGATGGGGCATGGTGAGCAGTACTTC. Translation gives CARSGMGHGEQYF.

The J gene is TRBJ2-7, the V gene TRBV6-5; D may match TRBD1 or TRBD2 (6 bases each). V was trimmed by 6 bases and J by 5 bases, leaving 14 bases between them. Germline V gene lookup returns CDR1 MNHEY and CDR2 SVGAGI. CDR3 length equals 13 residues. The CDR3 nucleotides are TGTGCCAGCAGCAGACGTAGGGGGGACGAGCAGTACTTC. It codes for CASSRRRGDEQYF.

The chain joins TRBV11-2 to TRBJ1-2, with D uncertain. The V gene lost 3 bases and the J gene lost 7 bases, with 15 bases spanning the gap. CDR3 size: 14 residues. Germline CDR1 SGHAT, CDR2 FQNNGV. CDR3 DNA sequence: TGTGCCAGCAGCTTTTCGGGATCTCAGAGTGGCTACACCTTC. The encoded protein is CASSFSGSQSGYTF.

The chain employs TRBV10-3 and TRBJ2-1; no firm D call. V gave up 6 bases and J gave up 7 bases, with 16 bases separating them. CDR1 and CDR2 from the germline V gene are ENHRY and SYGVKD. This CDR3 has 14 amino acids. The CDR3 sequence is CAISRFEDSNEQFF. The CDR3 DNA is TGTGCCATCAGCCGCTTCGAGGATTCGAATGAGCAGTTCTTC.

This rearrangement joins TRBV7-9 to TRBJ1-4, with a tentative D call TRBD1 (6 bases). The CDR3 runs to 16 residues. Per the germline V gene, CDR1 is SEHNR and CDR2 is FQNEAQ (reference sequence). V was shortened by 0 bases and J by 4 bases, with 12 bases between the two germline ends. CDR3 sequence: CASSLAIDRSNEKLFF. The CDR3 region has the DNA TGTGCCAGCAGCTTAGCCATAGACAGGAGTAATGAAAAACTGTTTTTT.